This TCR beta chain was sequenced in a study of blood T cell repertoires in COVID-19. V shed 1 base, J shed 8 bases, and the junction held 7 bases outside the gene matches. Germline V gives CDR1 SEHNR, CDR2 FQNEAQ (reference sequence). This CDR3 is 16 amino acids long. Per the authors' pipeline: Reference gene primers were amplified, and this amplification served to estimate nucleated cell counts. Data came from immunoSEQ multiplex PCR; TCRdb stores just in-frame clones and leaves some out. The D gene and trimming were derived from the DNA, and the V and J assignments and clone size from that table. This sample yields fewer than 250,000 clones, of which around 81% are seen a single time; around 6.8% belongs to the top ten.

This sequence joins TRBV7-9 and TRBJ2-1; 11 bases agree with TRBD1. The specimen sequenced was peripheral blood. The clonotype was recovered from a woman between 55 and 75 years old with active or convalescent COVID-19. The CDR3 nucleotides are TGTGCCAGCAGCTTAGGCTGGACAGGGGGCTCGGATGAGCAGTTCTTC. Its protein is CASSLGWTGGSDEQFF.